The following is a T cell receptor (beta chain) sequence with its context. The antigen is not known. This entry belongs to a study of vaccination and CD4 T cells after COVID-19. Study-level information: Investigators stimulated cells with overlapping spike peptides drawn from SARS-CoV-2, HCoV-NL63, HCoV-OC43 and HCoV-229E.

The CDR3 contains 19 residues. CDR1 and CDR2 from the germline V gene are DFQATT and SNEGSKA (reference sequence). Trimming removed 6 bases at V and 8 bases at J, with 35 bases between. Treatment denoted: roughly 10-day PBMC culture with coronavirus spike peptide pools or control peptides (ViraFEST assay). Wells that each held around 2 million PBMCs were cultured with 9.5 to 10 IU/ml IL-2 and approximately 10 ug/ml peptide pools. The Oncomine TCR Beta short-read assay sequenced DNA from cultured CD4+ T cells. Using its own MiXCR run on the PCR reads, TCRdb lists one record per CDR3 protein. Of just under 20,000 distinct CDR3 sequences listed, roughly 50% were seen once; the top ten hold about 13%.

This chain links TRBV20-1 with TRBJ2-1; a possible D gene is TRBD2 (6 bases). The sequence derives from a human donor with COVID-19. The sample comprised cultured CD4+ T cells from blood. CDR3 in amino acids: CSASKRAVLGQHGIDEQFF. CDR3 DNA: TGCAGTGCCAGCAAGCGGGCAGTTTTGGGTCAGCATGGGATCGATGAGCAGTTCTTC.